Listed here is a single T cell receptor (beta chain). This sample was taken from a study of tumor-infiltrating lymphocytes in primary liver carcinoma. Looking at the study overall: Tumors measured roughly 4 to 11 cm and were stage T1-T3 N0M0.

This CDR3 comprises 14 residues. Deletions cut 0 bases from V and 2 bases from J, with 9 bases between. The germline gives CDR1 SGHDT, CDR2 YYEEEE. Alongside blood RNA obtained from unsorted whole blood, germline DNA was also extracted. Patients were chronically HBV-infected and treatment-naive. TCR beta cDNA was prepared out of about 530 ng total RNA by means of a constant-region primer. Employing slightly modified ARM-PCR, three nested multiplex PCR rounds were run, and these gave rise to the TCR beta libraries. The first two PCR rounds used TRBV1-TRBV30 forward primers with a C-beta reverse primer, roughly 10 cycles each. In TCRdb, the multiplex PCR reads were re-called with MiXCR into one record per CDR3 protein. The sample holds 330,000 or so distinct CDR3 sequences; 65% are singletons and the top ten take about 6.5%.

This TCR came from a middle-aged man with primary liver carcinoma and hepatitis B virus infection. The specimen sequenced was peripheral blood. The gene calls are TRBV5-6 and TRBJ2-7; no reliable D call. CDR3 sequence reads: CASSLELLPYEQYF. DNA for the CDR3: TGTGCCAGCAGCTTGGAGCTACTGCCCTACGAGCAGTACTTC.